This T cell receptor beta chain was obtained from a study of post-analysis software for immune sequencing data. This clonotype was recorded a few times. Its antigen is undetermined. Unique molecular identifiers had been added to the TCR beta cDNA libraries. Researchers reported 400,000 to 600,000 cDNA molecules coming from approximately 0.91 to 9.4 million T cells. TCRdb called the PCR reads again in MiXCR, with one record for every CDR3 protein. The sample consists of some 690,000 distinct CDR3 sequences, over 45% of them appearing once. Findings and caveats of the study: Patients showed TRBV5-6, TRBV5-1 and TRBV20-1 among 4 or 5 TRBV segments more frequent than in controls. When the samples were clustered directly with F measure, those that had been prepared in the same batch showed strong co-clustering.

Germline V CDR1 and CDR2: MNHEY, SVGEGT. V gave up 5 bases and J gave up 4 bases; unmatched junction bases: 3. This CDR3 has 13 amino acids. This rearrangement joins TRBV6-2 or TRBV6-3 to TRBJ1-2, with TRBD1 matching over 8 bases. The sequence derives from a girl aged 2-9 years with multiple sclerosis. The sequenced sample consisted of blood. DNA for the CDR3: TGTGCCAGCAGTGCCACAGGGGGCTATGGCTACACCTTC. It yields the protein CASSATGGYGYTF.